This T cell receptor (beta chain) is drawn from a study of blood T cell repertoires in COVID-19. Comments on this clone: A read error may produce the germline difference seen at one junction end.

Generated by immunoSEQ multiplex PCR, the TCRdb table keeps only in-frame clones and is missing some. The sample carries about 280,000 clones, around nine tenths recorded once. Germline V CDR1 and CDR2: MDHEN, SYDVKM. This CDR3 comprises 13 residues. Sequenced input: PBMCs or T cells enriched from blood (not recorded which). The V and J genes are TRBV28 and TRBJ2-3; 12 bases line up with TRBD2. The clonotype was recovered from a woman aged 40 to 50 who had recovered from COVID-19. The CDR3 protein is CASSSNGLAGIRF. CDR3 nucleotide sequence: TGTGCCAGCAGTTCCAACGGACTAGCGGGAATTCGGTTT.